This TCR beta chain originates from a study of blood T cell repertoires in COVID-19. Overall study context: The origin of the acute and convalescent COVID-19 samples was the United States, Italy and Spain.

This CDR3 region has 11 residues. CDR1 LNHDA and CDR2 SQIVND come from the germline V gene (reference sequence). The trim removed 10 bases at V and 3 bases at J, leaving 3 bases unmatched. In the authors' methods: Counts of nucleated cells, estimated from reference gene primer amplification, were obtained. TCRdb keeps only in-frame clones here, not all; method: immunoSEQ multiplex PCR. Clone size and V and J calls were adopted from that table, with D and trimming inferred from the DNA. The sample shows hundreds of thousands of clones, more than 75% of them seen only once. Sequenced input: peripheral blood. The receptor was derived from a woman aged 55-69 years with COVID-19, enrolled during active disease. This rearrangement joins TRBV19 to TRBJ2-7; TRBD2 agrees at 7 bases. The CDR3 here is CATTGGYEQYF. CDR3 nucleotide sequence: TGTGCCACCACGGGGGGCTACGAGCAGTACTTC.